The table lists the clone carrying this TCR beta chain with many counts. Its target is not known. The assay was immunoSEQ multiplex PCR, and TCRdb's table has in-frame clones only and misses some. The sample was found to contain about 37,000 clones, and every one recurs. Trimming left V 4 bases short and J 2 bases short, with 5 bases between. CDR1 SGDLS and CDR2 YYNGEE come from the germline V gene. The CDR3 has 12 amino acids. This record belongs to a study of T cells after posttransplantation cyclophosphamide. General observations from the study: Recipient CMV seropositivity and CMV reactivation strongly tracked TRB clonality. Donor-recipient repertoire similarity was low at 1-2 months, rising over year one. TRB overlap between skin or GI tissue T cells and blood was limited.

On the day of bone marrow donation, the related graft donor provided peripheral blood. The specimen was PBMCs. The chain couples TRBV9 to TRBJ2-3; no clear D. The TCR comes from a man aged 30-40 years in good health and a related stem cell transplant donor. The CDR3 protein is CASSPYTDTQYF. CDR3 DNA sequence: TGTGCCAGCAGCCCCTACACAGATACGCAGTATTTT.